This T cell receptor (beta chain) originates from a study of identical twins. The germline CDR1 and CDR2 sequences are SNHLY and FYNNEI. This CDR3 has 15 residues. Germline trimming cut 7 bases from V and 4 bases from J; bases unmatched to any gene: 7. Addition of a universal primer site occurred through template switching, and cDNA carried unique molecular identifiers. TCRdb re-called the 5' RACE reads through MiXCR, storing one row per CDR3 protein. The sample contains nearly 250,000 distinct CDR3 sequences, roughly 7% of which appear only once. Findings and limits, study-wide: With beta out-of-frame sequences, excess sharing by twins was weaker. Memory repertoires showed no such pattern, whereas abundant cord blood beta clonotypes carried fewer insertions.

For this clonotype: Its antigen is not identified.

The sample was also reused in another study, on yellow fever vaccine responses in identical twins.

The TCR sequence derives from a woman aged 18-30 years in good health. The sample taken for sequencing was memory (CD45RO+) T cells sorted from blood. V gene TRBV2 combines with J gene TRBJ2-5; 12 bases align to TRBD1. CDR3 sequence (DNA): TGTGCCAGCACTGGGGACAGGGGGCTCGGAGAGACCCAGTACTTC. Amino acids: CASTGDRGLGETQYF.